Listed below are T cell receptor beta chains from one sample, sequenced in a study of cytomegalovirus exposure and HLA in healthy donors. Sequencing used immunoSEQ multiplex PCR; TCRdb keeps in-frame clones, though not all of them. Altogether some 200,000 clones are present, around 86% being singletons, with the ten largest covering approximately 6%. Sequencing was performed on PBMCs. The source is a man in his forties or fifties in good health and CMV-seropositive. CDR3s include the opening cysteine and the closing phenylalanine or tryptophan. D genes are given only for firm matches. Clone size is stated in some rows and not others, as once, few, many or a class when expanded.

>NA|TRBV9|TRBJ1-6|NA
CASSVNSSPLHF
TGTGCCAGCAGCGTGAATAGTTCACCCCTCCACTTT
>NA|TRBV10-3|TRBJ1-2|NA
CAISEQVFYYGYTF
TGTGCCATCAGTGAGCAGGTTTTTTACTATGGCTACACCTTC
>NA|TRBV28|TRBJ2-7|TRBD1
CASIPPGGTGFYEQYF
TGTGCCAGCATACCGCCCGGGGGGACAGGGTTCTACGAGCAGTACTTC
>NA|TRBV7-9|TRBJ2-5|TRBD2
CASSLVAGMYF
TGTGCCAGCAGCTTGGTAGCGGGGATGTACTTC
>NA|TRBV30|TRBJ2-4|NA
CAWSPPGNLKNIQYF
TGTGCCTGGAGTCCCCCAGGGAATCTCAAAAACATTCAGTACTTC
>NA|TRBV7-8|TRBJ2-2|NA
CASSLAGGPNGELFF
TGTGCCAGCAGCTTAGCAGGGGGTCCGAACGGGGAGCTGTTTTTT
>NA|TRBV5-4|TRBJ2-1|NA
CASSAHRVGRNEQFF
TGTGCCAGCAGCGCCCACAGGGTTGGAAGAAATGAGCAGTTCTTC
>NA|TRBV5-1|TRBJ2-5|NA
CASSLAQLQETQYF
TGCGCCAGCAGCTTGGCTCAGTTACAAGAGACCCAGTACTTC
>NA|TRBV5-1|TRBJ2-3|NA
CASSFTNSVGTDTQYF
TGCGCCAGCAGCTTTACTAATTCCGTTGGCACAGATACGCAGTATTTT
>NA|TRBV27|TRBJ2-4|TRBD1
CASTAEGALGHKNIQYF
TGTGCCAGCACCGCAGAGGGGGCTCTCGGGCACAAAAACATTCAGTACTTC
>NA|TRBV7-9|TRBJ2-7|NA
CASSLTSYEQYF
TGTGCCAGCAGCCTAACTTCCTACGAGCAGTACTTC
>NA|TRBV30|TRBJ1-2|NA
CAWSVHVSGRSGYTF
TGTGCCTGGAGTGTACACGTCAGCGGAAGGAGTGGCTACACCTTC
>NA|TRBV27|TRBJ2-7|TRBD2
CASSLSRGGYEQYF
TGTGCCAGCAGTTTATCTCGCGGGGGATACGAGCAGTACTTC
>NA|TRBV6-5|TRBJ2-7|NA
CASSRDFTYEQYF
TGTGCCAGCAGTAGGGACTTCACCTACGAGCAGTACTTC
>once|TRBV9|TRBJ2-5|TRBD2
CASSVGPTAGGRETQYF
TGTGCCAGCAGCGTAGGCCCCACTGCGGGGGGGCGAGAGACCCAGTACTTC
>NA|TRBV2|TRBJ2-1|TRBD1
CASSEGQISYNEQFF
TGTGCCAGCAGTGAGGGACAGATCTCCTACAATGAGCAGTTCTTC
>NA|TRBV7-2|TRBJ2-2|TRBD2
CASSLIGGTGELFF
TGTGCCAGCAGCTTAATCGGGGGGACCGGGGAGCTGTTTTTT
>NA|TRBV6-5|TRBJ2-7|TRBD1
CASQRGQASYEQYF
TGTGCCAGCCAGAGGGGACAGGCCTCCTACGAGCAGTACTTC
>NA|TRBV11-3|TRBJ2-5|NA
CASIYVGLFIRETQYF
TGTGCCAGCATCTACGTCGGACTATTTATTCGAGAGACCCAGTACTTC
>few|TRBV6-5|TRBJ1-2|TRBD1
CASSSSRGRGYTF
TGTGCCAGCAGTAGCAGCAGGGGGCGAGGCTACACCTTC
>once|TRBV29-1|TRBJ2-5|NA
CSVEAQEQETQYF
TGCAGCGTTGAAGCCCAGGAACAAGAGACCCAGTACTTC
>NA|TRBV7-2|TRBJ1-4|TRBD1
CASSAYRGVYEKLFF
TGTGCCAGCAGCGCCTACAGGGGCGTTTATGAAAAACTGTTTTTT
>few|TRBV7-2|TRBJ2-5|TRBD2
CASRVGLAGQETQYF
TGTGCCAGCAGGGTCGGCCTAGCGGGGCAAGAGACCCAGTACTTC
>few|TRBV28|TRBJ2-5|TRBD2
CASSLELAGFQETQYF
TGTGCCAGCAGTTTAGAGCTAGCGGGGTTCCAAGAGACCCAGTACTTC
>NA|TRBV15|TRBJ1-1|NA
CATSRGRGTEAFF
TGTGCCACCAGCAGAGGACGGGGGACTGAAGCTTTCTTT
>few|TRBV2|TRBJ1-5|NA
CASRRDTGKSQPQHF
TGTGCCAGCAGGAGGGACACGGGAAAGTCTCAGCCCCAGCATTTT
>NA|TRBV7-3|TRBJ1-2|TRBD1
CASSPTGGADGYTF
TGTGCCAGCAGCCCCACAGGGGGCGCGGACGGCTACACCTTC
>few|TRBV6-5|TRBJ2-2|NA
CASSYEGGPGGELFF
TGTGCCAGCAGTTACGAGGGGGGGCCGGGCGGGGAGCTGTTTTTT
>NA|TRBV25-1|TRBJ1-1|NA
CASIGKGDTEAFF
TGTGCCAGCATTGGCAAGGGGGACACTGAAGCTTTCTTT
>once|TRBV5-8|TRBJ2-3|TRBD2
CASSSTLAGEPDTQYF
TGTGCCAGCAGCTCGACACTAGCGGGGGAACCCGATACGCAGTATTTT
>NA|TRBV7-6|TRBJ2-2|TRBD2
CASSLASGGTFNTGELFF
TGTGCCAGCAGCTTAGCGAGCGGGGGGACTTTCAACACCGGGGAGCTGTTTTTT